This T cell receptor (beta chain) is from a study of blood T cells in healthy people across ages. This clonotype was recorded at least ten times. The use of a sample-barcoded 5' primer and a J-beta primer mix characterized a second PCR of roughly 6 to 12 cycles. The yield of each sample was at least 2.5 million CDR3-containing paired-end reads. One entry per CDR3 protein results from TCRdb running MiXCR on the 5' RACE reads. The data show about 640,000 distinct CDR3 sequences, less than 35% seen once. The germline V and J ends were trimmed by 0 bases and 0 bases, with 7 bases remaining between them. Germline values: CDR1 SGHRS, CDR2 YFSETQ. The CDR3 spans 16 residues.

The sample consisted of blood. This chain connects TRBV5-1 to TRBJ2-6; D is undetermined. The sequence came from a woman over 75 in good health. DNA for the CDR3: TGCGCCAGCAGCTTGGGAACAGCCTCTGGGGCCAACGTCCTGACTTTC. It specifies CASSLGTASGANVLTF.